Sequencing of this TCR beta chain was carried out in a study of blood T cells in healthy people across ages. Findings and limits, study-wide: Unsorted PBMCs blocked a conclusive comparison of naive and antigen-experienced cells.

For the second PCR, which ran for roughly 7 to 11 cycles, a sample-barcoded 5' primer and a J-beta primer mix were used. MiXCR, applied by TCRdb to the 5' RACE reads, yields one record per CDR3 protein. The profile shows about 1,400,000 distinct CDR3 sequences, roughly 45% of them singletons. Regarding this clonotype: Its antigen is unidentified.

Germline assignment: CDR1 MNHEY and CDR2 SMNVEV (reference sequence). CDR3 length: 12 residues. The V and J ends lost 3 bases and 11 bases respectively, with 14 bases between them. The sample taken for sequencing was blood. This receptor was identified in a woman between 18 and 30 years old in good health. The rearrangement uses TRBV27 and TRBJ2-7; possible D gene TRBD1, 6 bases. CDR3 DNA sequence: TGTGCCAGCAGTTTCTTACAGGGCCCCGAGTACTTC. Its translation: CASSFLQGPEYF.